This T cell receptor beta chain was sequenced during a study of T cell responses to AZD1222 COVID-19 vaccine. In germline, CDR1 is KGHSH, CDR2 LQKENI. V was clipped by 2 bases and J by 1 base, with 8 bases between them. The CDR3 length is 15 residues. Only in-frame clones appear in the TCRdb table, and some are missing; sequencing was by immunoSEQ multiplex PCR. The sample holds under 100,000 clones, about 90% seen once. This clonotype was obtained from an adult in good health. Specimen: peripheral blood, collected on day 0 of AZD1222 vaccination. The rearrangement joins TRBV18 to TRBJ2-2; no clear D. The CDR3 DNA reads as TGTGCCAGCTCACCAGGCTGGCAGAACACCGGGGAGCTGTTTTTT. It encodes CASSPGWQNTGELFF.